The T cell receptor (beta chain) described here comes from a study of OX40 agonist ivuxolimab in advanced cancers. Turning to the study itself: Six ivuxolimab dose levels, 0.01 to 10 mg/kg, were given intravenously every 2 weeks.

The protocol was immunoSEQ multiplex PCR, while the TCRdb copy is restricted to in-frame clones and leaves out a portion. There are over 100,000 clones in the sample; around 91% occur only once, and approximately 0.55% lies in the top ten. Systemic immunosuppression or autoimmune disease history was grounds to exclude patients. V lost 4 bases to trimming and J lost 0 bases, with 10 bases between them. This CDR3 is 15 amino acids long. Per the germline V gene, CDR1 is MGHRA and CDR2 is YSYEKL. Notes on the study in general: Patients with a partial response at 0.1-3.0 mg/kg had among the lowest clonal expansion.

A remark on this clone: Its antigen remains unidentified.

Sequenced here: CD4+ or CD8+ T cells sorted from blood, sampled in a trial of the OX40 agonist ivuxolimab. The chain couples TRBV4-1 to TRBJ1-5, with D uncertain. The sequence derives from an adult with an advanced solid tumor such as melanoma, head and neck, liver or kidney cancer. CDR3 sequence reads: CASSLDLYSNQPQHF. The CDR3 DNA is TGCGCCAGCAGCCTAGATCTGTATAGCAATCAGCCCCAGCATTTT.